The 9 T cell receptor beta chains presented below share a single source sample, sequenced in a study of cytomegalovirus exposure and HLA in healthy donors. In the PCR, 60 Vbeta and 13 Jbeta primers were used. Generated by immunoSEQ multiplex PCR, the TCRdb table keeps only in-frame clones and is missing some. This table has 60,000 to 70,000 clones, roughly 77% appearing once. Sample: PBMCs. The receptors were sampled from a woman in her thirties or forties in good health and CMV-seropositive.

This CDR3 is CASSLSSAQEQFF. The CDR3 DNA reads as TGTGCCAGCAGCTTATCTAGCGCCCAAGAGCAGTTCTTC. The chain recombines TRBV7-2 with TRBJ2-1; tentative D call: TRBD2 (6 bases). This CDR3 is 13 amino acids long. V was cut by 2 bases and J by 10 bases, with 12 bases left in between. Germline V gene data show CDR1 as SGHTA and CDR2 as FQGNSA.

In DNA, the CDR3 is TGTGCCAGTAGTACCTACGGGACAGGGGGAGGGTTGCGCACTGAAGCTTTCTTT. Translation gives CASSTYGTGGGLRTEAFF. The chain employs TRBV19 and TRBJ1-1, with 11 bases matching TRBD1. V trimming: 4 bases; J trimming: 4 bases; junction bases outside the gene matches: 14. This CDR3 is built from 18 residues. CDR1 is LNHDA and CDR2 is SQIVND in the germline V gene (reference sequence).

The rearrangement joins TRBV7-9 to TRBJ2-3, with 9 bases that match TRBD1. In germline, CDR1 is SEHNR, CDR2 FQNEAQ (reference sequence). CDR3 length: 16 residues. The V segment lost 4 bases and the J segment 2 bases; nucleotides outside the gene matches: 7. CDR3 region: CASSSTGGQDTDTQYF. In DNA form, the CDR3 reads TGTGCCAGCAGCTCAACAGGGGGCCAGGACACAGATACGCAGTATTTT.

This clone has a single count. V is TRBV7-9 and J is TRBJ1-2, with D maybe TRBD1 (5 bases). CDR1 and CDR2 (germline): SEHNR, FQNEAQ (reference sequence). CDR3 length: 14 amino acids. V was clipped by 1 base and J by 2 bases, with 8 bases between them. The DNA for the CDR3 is TGTGCCAGCAGCTTAGAGACAGAGAACTATGGCTACACCTTC. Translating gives CASSLETENYGYTF.

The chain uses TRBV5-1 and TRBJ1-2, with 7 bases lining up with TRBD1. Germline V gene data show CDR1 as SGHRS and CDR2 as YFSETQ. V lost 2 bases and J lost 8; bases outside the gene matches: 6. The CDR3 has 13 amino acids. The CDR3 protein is CASSFEGARGYTF. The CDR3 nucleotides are TGCGCCAGCAGCTTTGAGGGGGCGCGAGGCTACACCTTC.

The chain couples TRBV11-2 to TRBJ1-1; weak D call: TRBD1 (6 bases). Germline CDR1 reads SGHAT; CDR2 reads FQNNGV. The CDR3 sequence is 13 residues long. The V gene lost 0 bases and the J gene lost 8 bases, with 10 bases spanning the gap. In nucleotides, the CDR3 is TGTGCCAGCAGCTTAGAGGGGGGGGCGGAAGCTTTCTTT. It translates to CASSLEGGAEAFF.

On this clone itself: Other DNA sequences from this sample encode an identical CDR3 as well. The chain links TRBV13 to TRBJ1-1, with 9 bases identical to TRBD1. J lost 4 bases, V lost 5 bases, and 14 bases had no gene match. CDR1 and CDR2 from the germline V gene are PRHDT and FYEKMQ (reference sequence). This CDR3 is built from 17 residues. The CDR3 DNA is TGTGCCAGCAGCGTACGCTTAGTGGGACAGGGAAGCACTGAAGCTTTCTTT. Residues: CASSVRLVGQGSTEAFF.

The DNA of the CDR3 is TGTGCCAGCAGATATGGACAGGACCGCCGAAACACCTTC. Amino acid sequence: CASRYGQDRRNTF. The rearrangement links TRBV5-5 to TRBJ1-2; 7 positions match TRBD1. The CDR3 has 13 amino acids. Trimming cost V 5 bases and J 12 bases; bases outside gene matches: 13. The V gene's germline CDR1 is SGHKS and CDR2 YYEKEE (reference sequence).

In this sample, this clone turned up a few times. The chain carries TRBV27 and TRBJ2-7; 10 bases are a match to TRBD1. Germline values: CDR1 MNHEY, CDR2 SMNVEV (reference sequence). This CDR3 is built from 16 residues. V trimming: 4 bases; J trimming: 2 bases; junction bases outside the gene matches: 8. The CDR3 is CASSSLPGTGAYEQYF. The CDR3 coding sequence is TGTGCCAGCAGTTCACTTCCCGGGACAGGGGCCTACGAGCAGTACTTC.